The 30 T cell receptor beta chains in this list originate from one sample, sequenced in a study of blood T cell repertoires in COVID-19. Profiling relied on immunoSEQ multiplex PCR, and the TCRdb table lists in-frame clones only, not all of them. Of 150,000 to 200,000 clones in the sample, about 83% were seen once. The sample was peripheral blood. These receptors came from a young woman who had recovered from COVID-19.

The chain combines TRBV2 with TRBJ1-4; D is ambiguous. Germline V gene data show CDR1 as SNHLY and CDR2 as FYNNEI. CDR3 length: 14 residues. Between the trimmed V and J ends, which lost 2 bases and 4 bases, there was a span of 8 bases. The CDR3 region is CASSEWRVNEKLFF. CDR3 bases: TGTGCCAGCAGTGAATGGAGGGTTAATGAAAAACTGTTTTTT.

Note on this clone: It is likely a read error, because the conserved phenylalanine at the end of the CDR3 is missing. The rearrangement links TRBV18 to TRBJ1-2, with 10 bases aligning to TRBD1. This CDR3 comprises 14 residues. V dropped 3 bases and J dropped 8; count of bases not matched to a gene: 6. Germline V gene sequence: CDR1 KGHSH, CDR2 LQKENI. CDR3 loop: CASSPDRGLGGYTL. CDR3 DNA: TGTGCCAGCTCACCCGACAGGGGGCTTGGCGGCTACACCCTC.

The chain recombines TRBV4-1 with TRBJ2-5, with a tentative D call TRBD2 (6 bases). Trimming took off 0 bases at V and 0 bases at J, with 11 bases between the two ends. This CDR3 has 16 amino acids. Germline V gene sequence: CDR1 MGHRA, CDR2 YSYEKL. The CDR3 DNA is TGCGCCAGCAGCCAAGAGGGACCTAGCGACCAAGAGACCCAGTACTTC. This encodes CASSQEGPSDQETQYF.

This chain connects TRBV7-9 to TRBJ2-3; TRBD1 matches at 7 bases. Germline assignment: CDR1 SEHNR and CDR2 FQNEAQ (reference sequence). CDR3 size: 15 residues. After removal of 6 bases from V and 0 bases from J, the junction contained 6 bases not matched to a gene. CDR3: CASRVRDSSTDTQYF. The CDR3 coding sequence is TGTGCCAGCAGGGTCCGGGACAGTAGCACAGATACGCAGTATTTT.

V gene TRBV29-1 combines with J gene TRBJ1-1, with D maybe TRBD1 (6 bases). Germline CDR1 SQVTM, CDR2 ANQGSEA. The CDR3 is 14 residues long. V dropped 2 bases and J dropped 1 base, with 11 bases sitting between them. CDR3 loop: CSVEPGHSNTEAFF. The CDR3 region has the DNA TGCAGCGTTGAACCGGGACACTCGAACACTGAAGCTTTCTTT.

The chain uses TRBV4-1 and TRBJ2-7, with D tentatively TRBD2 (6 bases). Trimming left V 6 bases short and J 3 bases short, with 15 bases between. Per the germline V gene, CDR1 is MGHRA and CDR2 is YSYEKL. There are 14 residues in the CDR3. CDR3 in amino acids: CASSSGEAGYEQYV. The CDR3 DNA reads TGCGCCAGCAGTAGCGGAGAGGCCGGCTACGAGCAGTACGTC.

In DNA form, the CDR3 reads TGCAGCGTTCGACAGGGGTATGGCTACACCTTC. Its protein is CSVRQGYGYTF. V is TRBV29-1 and J is TRBJ1-2, with TRBD1 identical over 8 bases. Germline CDR1 and CDR2: SQVTM and ANQGSEA. The CDR3 contains 11 residues. Trimming at V came to 5 bases and at J to 5 bases, leaving 1 base not matched to a gene.

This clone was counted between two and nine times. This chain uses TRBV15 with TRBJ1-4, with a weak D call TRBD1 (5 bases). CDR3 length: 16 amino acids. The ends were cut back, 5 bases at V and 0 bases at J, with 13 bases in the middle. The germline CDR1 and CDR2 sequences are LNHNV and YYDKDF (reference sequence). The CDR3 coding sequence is TGTGCCACCAGCCGTGGAGGGGCCGCAACTAATGAAAAACTGTTTTTT. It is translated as CATSRGGAATNEKLFF. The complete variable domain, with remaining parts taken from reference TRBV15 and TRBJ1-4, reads DAMVIQNPRYQVTQFGKPVTLSCSQTLNHNVMYWYQQKSSQAPKLLFHYYDKDFNNEADTPDNFQSRRPNTSFCFLDIRSPGLGDTAMYLCATSRGGAATNEKLFFGSGTQLSVL.

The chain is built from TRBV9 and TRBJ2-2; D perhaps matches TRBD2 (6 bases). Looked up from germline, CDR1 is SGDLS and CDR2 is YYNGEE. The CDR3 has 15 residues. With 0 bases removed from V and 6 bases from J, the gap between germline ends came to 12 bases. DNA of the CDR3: TGTGCCAGCAGCGTAGTCGAAGGAGGGGCCGGGGAGCTGTTTTTT. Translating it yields CASSVVEGGAGELFF.

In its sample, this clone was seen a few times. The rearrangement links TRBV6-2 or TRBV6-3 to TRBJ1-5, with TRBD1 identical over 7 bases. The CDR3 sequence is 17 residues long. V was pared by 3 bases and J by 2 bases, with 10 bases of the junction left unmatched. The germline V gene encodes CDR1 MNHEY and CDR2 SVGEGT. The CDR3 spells CASSYLKTGYRNQPQHF. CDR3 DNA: TGTGCCAGCAGTTATTTGAAGACAGGGTATCGCAATCAGCCCCAGCATTTT.

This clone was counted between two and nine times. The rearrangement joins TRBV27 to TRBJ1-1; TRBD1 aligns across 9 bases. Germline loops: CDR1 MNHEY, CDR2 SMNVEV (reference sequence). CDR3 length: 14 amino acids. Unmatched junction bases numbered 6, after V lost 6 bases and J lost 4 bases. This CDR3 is CASRQDRGSTEAFF. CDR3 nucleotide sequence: TGTGCCAGCAGACAAGACAGGGGGAGCACTGAAGCTTTCTTT.

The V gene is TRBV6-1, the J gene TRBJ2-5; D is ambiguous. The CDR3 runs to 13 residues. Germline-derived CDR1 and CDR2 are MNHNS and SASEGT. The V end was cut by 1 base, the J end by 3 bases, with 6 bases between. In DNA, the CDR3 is TGTGCCAGCAGTGAAGGTATAGAAGAGACCCAGTACTTC. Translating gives CASSEGIEETQYF.

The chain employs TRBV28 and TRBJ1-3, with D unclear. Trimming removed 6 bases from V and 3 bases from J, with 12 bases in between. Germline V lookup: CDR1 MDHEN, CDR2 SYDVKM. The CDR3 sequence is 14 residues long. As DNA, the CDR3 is TGTGCCAGCAGCCGTTATCAGAATGGAAACACCATATATTTT. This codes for CASSRYQNGNTIYF.

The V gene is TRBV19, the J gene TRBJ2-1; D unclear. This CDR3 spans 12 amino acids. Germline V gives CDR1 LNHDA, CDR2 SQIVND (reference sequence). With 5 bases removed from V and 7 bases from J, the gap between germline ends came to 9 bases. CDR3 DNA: TGTGCCAGTAGTCAAAAGCTGAATGAGCAGTTCTTC. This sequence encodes CASSQKLNEQFF.

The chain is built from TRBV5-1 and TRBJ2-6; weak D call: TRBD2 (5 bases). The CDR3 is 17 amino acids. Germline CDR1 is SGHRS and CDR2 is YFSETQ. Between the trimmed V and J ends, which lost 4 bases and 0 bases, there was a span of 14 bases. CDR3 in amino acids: CASSGWTGLSGANVLTF. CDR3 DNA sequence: TGCGCCAGCAGCGGGTGGACCGGACTCTCTGGGGCCAACGTCCTGACTTTC.

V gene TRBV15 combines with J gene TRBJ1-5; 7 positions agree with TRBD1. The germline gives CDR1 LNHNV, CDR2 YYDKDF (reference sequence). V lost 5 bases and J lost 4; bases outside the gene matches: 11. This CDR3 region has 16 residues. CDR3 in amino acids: CATSSRTPGGNQPQHF. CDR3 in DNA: TGTGCCACCAGCTCTCGAACCCCAGGGGGTAATCAGCCCCAGCATTTT.

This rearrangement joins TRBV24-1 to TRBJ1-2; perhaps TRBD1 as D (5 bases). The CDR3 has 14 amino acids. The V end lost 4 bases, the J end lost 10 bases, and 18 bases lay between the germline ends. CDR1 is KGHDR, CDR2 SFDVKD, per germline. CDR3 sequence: CATSEVRGLPIYTF. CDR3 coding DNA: TGTGCCACCAGTGAGGTAAGGGGACTCCCTATCTACACCTTC.

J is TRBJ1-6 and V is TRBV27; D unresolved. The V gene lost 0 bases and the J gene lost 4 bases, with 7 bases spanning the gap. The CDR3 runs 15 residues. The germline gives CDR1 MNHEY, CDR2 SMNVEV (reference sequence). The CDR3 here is CASSLSGPYNSPLHF. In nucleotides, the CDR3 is TGTGCCAGCAGTTTATCTGGGCCTTATAATTCACCCCTCCACTTT.

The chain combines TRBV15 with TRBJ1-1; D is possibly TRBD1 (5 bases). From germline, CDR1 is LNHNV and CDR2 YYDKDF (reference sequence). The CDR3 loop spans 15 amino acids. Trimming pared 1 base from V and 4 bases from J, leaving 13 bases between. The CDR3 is CATSRGWGLGTEAFF. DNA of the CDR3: TGTGCCACCAGCAGAGGGTGGGGCTTGGGCACTGAAGCTTTCTTT.

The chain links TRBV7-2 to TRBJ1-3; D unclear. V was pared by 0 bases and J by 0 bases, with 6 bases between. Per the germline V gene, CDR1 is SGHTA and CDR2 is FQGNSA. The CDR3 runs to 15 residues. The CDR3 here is CASSLAGVSGNTIYF. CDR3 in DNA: TGTGCCAGCAGCTTAGCAGGAGTCTCTGGAAACACCATATATTTT.

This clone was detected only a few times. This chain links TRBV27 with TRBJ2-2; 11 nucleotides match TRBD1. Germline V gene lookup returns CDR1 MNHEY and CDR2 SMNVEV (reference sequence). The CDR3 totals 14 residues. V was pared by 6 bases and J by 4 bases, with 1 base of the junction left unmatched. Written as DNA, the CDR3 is TGTGCCAGCAGAGGGACAGGGGGCACCGGGGAGCTGTTTTTT. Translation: CASRGTGGTGELFF.

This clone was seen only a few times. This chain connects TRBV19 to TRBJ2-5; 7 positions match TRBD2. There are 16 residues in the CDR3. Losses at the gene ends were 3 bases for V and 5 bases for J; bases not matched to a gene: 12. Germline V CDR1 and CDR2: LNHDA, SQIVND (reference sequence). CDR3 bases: TGTGCCAGTAGTATGGCGGGGGACGGGCCTGGGGAGACCCAGTACTTC. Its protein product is CASSMAGDGPGETQYF.

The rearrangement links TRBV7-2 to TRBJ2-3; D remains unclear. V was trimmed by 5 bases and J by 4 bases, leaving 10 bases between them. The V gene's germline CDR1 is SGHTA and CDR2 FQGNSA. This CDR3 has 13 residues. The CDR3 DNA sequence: TGTGCCAGCAGCCTGACTTTTGCAGATACGCAGTATTTT. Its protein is CASSLTFADTQYF. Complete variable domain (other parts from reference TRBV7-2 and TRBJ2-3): GAGVSQSPSNKVTEKGKDVELRCDPISGHTALYWYRQSLGQGLEFLIYFQGNSAPDKSGLPSDRFSAERTGGSVSTLTIQRTQQEDSAVYLCASSLTFADTQYFGPGTRLTVL.

CDR3 residues: CSVRRGSGYTF. The CDR3 DNA is TGCAGCGTGCGCAGGGGAAGTGGCTACACCTTC. The chain joins TRBV29-1 to TRBJ1-2; possibly TRBD1 for D (6 bases). Germline CDR1 and CDR2: SQVTM and ANQGSEA. This CDR3 comprises 11 residues. V lost 6 bases and J 7 bases, leaving 12 bases between the germline ends.

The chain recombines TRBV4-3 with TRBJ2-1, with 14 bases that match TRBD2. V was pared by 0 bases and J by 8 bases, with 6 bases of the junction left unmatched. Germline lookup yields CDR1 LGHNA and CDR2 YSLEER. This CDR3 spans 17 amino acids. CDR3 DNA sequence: TGCGCCAGCAGCCAAGACCTGGGGACTAGCGGGAGATATGAGCAGTTCTTC. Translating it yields CASSQDLGTSGRYEQFF.

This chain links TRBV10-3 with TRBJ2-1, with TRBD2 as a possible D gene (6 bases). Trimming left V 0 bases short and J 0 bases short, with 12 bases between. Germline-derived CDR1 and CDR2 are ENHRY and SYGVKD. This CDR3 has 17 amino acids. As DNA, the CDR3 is TGTGCCATCAGTGAGTCGATAGCGGCCAGCTCCTACAATGAGCAGTTCTTC. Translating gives CAISESIAASSYNEQFF.

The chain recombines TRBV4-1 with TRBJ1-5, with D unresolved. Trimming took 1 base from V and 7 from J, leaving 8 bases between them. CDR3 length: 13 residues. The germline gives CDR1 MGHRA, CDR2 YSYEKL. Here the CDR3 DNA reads TGCGCCAGCAGCCAAGGCGCGGGGCAGCCCCAGCATTTT. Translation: CASSQGAGQPQHF.

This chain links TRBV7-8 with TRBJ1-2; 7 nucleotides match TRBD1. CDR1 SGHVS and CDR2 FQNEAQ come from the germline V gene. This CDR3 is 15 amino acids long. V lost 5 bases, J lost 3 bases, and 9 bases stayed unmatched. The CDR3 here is CASSARQGFDYGYTF. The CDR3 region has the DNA TGTGCCAGCAGCGCCAGACAGGGCTTCGACTATGGCTACACCTTC. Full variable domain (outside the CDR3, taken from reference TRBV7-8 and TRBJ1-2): GAGVSQSPRYKVAKRGQDVALRCDPISGHVSLFWYQQALGQGPEFLTYFQNEAQLDKSGLPSDRFFAERPEGSVSTLKIQRTQQEDSAVYLCASSARQGFDYGYTFGSGTRLTVV.

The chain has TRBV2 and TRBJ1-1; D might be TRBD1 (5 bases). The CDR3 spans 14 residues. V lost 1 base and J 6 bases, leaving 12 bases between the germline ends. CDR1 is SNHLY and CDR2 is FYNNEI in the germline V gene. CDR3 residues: CASSEERRGAEAFF. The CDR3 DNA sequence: TGTGCCAGCAGTGAAGAACGGCGGGGCGCTGAAGCTTTCTTT.

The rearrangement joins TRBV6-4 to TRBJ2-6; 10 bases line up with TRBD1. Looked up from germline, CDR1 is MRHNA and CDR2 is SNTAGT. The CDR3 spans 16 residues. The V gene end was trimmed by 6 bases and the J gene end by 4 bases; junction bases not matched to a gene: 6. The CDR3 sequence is CASSRDRGSGANVLTF. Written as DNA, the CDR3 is TGTGCCAGCAGCAGGGACAGGGGTTCCGGGGCCAACGTCCTGACTTTC.